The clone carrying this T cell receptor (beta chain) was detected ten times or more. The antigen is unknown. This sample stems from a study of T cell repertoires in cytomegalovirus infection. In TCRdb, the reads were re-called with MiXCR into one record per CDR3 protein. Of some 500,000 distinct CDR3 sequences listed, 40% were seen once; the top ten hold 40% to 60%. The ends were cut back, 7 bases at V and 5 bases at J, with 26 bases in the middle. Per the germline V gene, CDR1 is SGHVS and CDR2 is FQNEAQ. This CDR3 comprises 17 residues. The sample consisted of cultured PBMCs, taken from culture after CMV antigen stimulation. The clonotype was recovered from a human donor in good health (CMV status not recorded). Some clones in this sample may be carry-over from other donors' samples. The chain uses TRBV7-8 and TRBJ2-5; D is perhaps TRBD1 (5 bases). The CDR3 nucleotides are TGTGCCAGCAATGATCAGGGATGGTTAGGAATTATGGAGACCCAGTACTTC. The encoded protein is CASNDQGWLGIMETQYF.